This paragraph reports one TCR beta chain. Sequencing targeted expressed TCRB transcripts, as all isolated RNA had been reverse transcribed. The repertoire was sequenced with immunoSEQ multiplex PCR; TCRdb's copy has only in-frame clones and lacks some. The sample lists around 430,000 clones, 25% to 35% occurring once. The CDR3 is 14 residues long. Losses at the gene ends were 4 bases for V and 3 bases for J; bases not matched to a gene: 2. CDR1 MRHNA and CDR2 SNTAGT come from the germline V gene. The data derive from a study of beta chain features in type 1 diabetes. The sequenced sample was naive CD4+ T cells from blood. The chain links TRBV6-4 to TRBJ2-7, with TRBD2 matching 11 bases. This receptor was taken from a man in his late teens or twenties in good health. The CDR3 region is CASSGLAGFYEQYF. The DNA for the CDR3 is TGTGCCAGCAGTGGACTAGCGGGGTTCTACGAGCAGTACTTC.